Each of the 14 T cell receptor beta chains below was sequenced from the same sample in a study of T cells in Graves' hyperthyroidism and ophthalmopathy. RNA transcripts served as the template for amplifying TCR beta CDR3 regions. With the HTBI primer set, the TCR CDR3 went through a first round of RT-PCR. TCRdb fed the multiplex PCR reads into MiXCR, producing one record per CDR3 protein. The sample lists over 700,000 distinct CDR3 sequences, under 20% occurring once. Specimen: blood. Receptors were obtained from a woman aged 50 to 60 with Graves' hyperthyroidism that later progressed to Graves' ophthalmopathy.

This clonotype was counted at least ten times. This rearrangement joins TRBV20-1 to TRBJ1-6; no firm D call. CDR3 length equals 16 residues. V was trimmed by 0 bases and J by 4 bases, leaving 13 bases between them. Germline values: CDR1 DFQATT, CDR2 SNEGSKA (reference sequence). This CDR3 reads CSARDESVAYNSPLHF. CDR3 sequence (DNA): TGCAGTGCTAGAGATGAGTCGGTCGCATATAATTCACCCCTCCACTTT.

The chain joins TRBV20-1 to TRBJ1-5; maybe TRBD1 (5 bases). The V and J ends lost 8 bases and 4 bases respectively, with 18 bases between them. The CDR3 spans 14 residues. The germline gives CDR1 DFQATT, CDR2 SNEGSKA (reference sequence). The CDR3 region is CSTSRGGPNQPQHF. Here the CDR3 DNA reads TGCAGTACGTCGCGGGGCGGACCAAATCAGCCCCAGCATTTT.

This clonotype was detected ten times or more. The V call is TRBV24-1, the J call TRBJ2-1, with unresolved D. The CDR3 has 12 amino acids. Germline CDR1 KGHDR, CDR2 SFDVKD. V lost 3 bases and J lost 14, with 13 bases in between. The CDR3 loop reads CATSDGPGREFF. The DNA of the CDR3 is TGTGCCACCAGTGATGGACCAGGCCGGGAGTTCTTC.

This rearrangement joins TRBV10-3 to TRBJ1-2; D might be TRBD1 (6 bases). The length of the CDR3 is 15 residues. Trimming took off 4 bases at V and 0 bases at J, with 12 bases between the two ends. Germline CDR1 ENHRY, CDR2 SYGVKD. DNA for the CDR3: TGTGCCATCAGTGGGGGGGCCGAGGCTAACTATGGCTACACCTTC. Residues: CAISGGAEANYGYTF.

The chain links TRBV7-9 to TRBJ2-7; TRBD1 matches 7 bases. The trim removed 5 bases at V and 2 bases at J, leaving 9 bases unmatched. The CDR3 contains 15 residues. CDR1 is SEHNR, CDR2 FQNEAQ, per germline (reference sequence). CDR3 in amino acids: CASSPQGQRAYEQYF. The CDR3 bases are TGTGCCAGCAGCCCACAGGGACAGAGGGCCTACGAGCAGTACTTC.

This clonotype has ten or more counts. The chain's CDR3 is CASSLALKGATEAFF. CDR3 coding DNA: TGTGCCAGCAGCTTAGCGCTGAAGGGGGCCACTGAAGCTTTCTTT. V is TRBV7-9 and J is TRBJ1-1; the match to TRBD1 covers 7 bases. V dropped 0 bases and J dropped 4; count of bases not matched to a gene: 5. There are 15 residues in the CDR3. Looked up from germline, CDR1 is SEHNR and CDR2 is FQNEAQ (reference sequence).

This clonotype was detected only a few times. The chain is built from TRBV7-9 and TRBJ1-6; unclear D gene. The germline CDR1 and CDR2 sequences are SEHNR and FQNEAQ (reference sequence). The CDR3 consists of 16 residues. V shed 0 bases and J shed 10 bases, with 16 bases lying between them. The CDR3 region is CASSLALLPFGSPLHF. In nucleotides, the CDR3 is TGTGCCAGCAGCTTAGCGCTGTTACCGTTTGGGTCACCCCTCCACTTT.

This clonotype was seen a few times. V usage is TRBV15 and J usage is TRBJ1-6; 8 nucleotides align to TRBD1. J lost 2 bases, V lost 6 bases, and 6 bases had no gene match. The CDR3 spans 16 residues. Germline V gene lookup returns CDR1 LNHNV and CDR2 YYDKDF (reference sequence). CDR3 in DNA: TGTGCCACCAGGGGGGACAGGAGTACCTATAATTCACCCCTCCACTTT. Its protein product is CATRGDRSTYNSPLHF.

This clonotype was counted only a few times. The chain couples TRBV27 to TRBJ2-7; D may correspond to TRBD1 or TRBD2 (7 bases each). Germline CDR1 MNHEY, CDR2 SMNVEV (reference sequence). The CDR3 loop spans 16 amino acids. The V end was cut by 3 bases, the J end by 3 bases, with 18 bases between. Here the CDR3 reads CASSFHPGGAGYEQYF. The CDR3 nucleotides are TGTGCCAGCAGTTTCCACCCAGGGGGGGCGGGCTACGAGCAGTACTTC.

This clonotype was seen a handful of times. The chain has TRBV30 and TRBJ1-2; D remains unclear. Germline values: CDR1 GTSNPN, CDR2 SVGIG (reference sequence). CDR3 length: 14 amino acids. Trimming pared 4 bases from V and 2 bases from J, leaving 14 bases between. The CDR3 nucleotides are TGTGCCTGGACCGCAGGACGGAGGAACTATGGCTACACCTTC. It yields the protein CAWTAGRRNYGYTF.

This rearrangement joins TRBV4-1 to TRBJ1-2; D perhaps matches TRBD1 (6 bases). Trimming took off 0 bases at V and 4 bases at J, with 15 bases between the two ends. The germline gives CDR1 MGHRA, CDR2 YSYEKL. The CDR3 is made up of 16 amino acids. The CDR3 is CASSQDIRTAIYGYTF. The CDR3 DNA reads TGCGCCAGCAGCCAAGATATAAGGACAGCCATCTATGGCTACACCTTC.

There are a few counts of this clonotype. CDR3 in DNA: TGTGCCATCAGTAGTAGTCCGGAGTCGTCAGATACGCAGTATTTT. Translating it yields CAISSSPESSDTQYF. The rearrangement links TRBV10-3 to TRBJ2-3; no clear D. Looked up from germline, CDR1 is ENHRY and CDR2 is SYGVKD. Deletions cut 5 bases from V and 4 bases from J, with 16 bases between. The CDR3 runs 15 residues.

The chain uses TRBV27 and TRBJ1-2; D call uncertain. V shed 8 bases and J shed 2 bases, with 18 bases lying between them. The CDR3 covers 15 residues. Per the germline V gene, CDR1 is MNHEY and CDR2 is SMNVEV (reference sequence). This chain's CDR3 is CASRPAERANYGYTF. Written as DNA, the CDR3 is TGTGCCAGCCGCCCGGCGGAGAGGGCAAACTATGGCTACACCTTC.

In its sample, this clonotype was seen a few times. The chain combines TRBV6-1 with TRBJ2-1, with D possibly called TRBD1 or TRBD2 (6 bases each). Germline loops: CDR1 MNHNS, CDR2 SASEGT. The CDR3 extends over 14 amino acids. V lost 6 bases, J lost 9 bases, and 18 bases lay in between. CDR3 in amino acids: CASRADWGASEQFF. The DNA for the CDR3 is TGTGCCAGCAGGGCCGATTGGGGGGCTAGTGAGCAGTTCTTC.